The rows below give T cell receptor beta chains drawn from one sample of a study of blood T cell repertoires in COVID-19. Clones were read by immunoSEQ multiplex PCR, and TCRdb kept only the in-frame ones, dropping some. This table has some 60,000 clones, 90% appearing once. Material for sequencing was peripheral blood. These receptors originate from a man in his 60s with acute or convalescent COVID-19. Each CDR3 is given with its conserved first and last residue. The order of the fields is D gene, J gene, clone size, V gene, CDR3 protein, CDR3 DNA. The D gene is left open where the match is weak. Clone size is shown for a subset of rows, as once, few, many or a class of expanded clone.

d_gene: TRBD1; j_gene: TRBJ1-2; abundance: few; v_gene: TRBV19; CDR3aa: CASTPTGQALHGYTF; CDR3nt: TGTGCCAGTACCCCGACCGGACAGGCCCTTCATGGCTACACCTTC
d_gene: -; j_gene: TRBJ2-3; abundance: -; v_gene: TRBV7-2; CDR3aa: CASSLELEDTQYF; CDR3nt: TGTGCCAGCAGCTTAGAACTCGAAGATACGCAGTATTTT
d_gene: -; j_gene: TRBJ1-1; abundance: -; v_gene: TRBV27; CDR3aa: CASSLQWYTEAFF; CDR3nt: TGTGCCAGCAGTTTACAGTGGTACACTGAAGCTTTCTTT
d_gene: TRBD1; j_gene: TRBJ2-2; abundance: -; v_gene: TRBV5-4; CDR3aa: CASSSDRVVAGELFF; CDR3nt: TGTGCCAGCAGTTCAGACAGGGTTGTCGCCGGGGAGCTGTTTTTT
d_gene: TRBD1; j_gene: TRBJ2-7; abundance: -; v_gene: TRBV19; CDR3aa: CASSVGTAAYEQYF; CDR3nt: TGTGCCAGTTCAGTTGGGACAGCAGCCTACGAGCAGTACTTC
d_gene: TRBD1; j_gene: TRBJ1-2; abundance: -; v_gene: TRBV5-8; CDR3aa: CASSLTGARNYGYTF; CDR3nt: TGTGCCAGCAGTTTGACAGGGGCGCGGAACTATGGCTACACCTTC
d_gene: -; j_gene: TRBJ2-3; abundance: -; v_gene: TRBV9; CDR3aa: CASSARGTGTDTQYF; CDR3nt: TGTGCCAGCAGCGCCAGGGGGACTGGCACAGATACGCAGTATTTT
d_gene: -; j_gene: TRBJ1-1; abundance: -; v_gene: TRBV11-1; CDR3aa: CASSSGKGAEAFF; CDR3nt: TGTGCCAGCAGCTCAGGGAAAGGGGCTGAAGCTTTCTTT
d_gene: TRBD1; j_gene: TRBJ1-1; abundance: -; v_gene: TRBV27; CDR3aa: CASSRTGASEAFF; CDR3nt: TGTGCCAGCAGTCGTACAGGGGCCTCTGAAGCTTTCTTT
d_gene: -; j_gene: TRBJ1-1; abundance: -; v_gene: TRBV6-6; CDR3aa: CASSLENPPGRKRITEAFF; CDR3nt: TGTGCCAGCAGTCTAGAAAACCCCCCGGGCCGTAAGCGGATCACTGAAGCTTTCTTT
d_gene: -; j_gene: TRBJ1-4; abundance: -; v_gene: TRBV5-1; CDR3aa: CASSSDSSREKLFF; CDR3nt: TGCGCCAGCAGCTCGGACAGTTCCCGCGAAAAACTGTTTTTT
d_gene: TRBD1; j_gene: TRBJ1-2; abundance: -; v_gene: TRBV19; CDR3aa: CASSRLRDRSTF; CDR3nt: TGTGCCAGTAGTAGGCTCCGGGACAGATCAACCTTC
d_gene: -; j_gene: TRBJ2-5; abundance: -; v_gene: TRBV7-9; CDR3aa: CASSEIGGKTQYF; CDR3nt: TGTGCCAGCAGCGAAATAGGGGGAAAGACCCAGTACTTC
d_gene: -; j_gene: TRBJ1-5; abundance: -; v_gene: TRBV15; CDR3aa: CATSRDQDSNQPQHF; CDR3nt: TGTGCCACCAGCAGAGATCAGGATAGCAATCAGCCCCAGCATTTT
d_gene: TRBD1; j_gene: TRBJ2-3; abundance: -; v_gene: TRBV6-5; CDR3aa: CASRGGKGGTDTQYF; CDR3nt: TGTGCCAGCAGAGGGGGCAAAGGAGGCACAGATACGCAGTATTTT
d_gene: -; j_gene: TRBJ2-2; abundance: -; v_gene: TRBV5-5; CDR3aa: CASSSAPLGGTGELFF; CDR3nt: TGTGCCAGCAGTTCTGCCCCGCTCGGTGGCACCGGGGAGCTGTTTTTT
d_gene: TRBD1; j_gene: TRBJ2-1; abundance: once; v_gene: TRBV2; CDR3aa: CASSLSLDREVWNEQFF; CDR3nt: TGTGCCAGCAGTCTTTCCCTGGACAGGGAGGTATGGAATGAGCAGTTCTTC
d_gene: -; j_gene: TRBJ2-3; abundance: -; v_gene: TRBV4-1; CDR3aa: CASSQDRSRGQGRTDTQYF; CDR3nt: TGCGCCAGCAGCCAAGATCGATCTAGGGGCCAAGGTAGAACAGATACGCAGTATTTT
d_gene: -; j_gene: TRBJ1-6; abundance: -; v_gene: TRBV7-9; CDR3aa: CASSSDRLGTPLHF; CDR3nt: TGTGCCAGCAGCTCCGACAGGTTAGGGACACCCCTCCACTTT
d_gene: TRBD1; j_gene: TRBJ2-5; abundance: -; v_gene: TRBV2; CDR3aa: CASRNGAGGGETQYF; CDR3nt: TGTGCCAGCAGAAACGGGGCAGGGGGCGGTGAGACCCAGTACTTC
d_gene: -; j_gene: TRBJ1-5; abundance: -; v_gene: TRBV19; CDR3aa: CASSIDPGYQPQHF; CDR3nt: TGTGCCAGTAGTATAGATCCAGGGTATCAGCCCCAGCATTTT
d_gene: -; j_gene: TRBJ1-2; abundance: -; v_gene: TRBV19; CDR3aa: CASSISRGPNYGYTF; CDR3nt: TGTGCCAGTAGTATCAGCAGGGGACCCAACTATGGCTACACCTTC
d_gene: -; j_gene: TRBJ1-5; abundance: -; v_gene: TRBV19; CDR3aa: CASSIIQNNQPQHF; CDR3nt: TGTGCCAGTAGTATAATTCAGAACAATCAGCCCCAGCATTTT
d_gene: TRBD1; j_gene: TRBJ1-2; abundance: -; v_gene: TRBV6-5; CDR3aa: CASSYLGQGLGYTF; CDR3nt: TGTGCCAGCAGTTACCTTGGACAGGGGTTGGGCTACACCTTC
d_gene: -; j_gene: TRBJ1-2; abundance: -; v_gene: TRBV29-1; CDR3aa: CSVDRDGYTF; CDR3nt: TGCAGCGTTGACCGGGATGGCTACACCTTC
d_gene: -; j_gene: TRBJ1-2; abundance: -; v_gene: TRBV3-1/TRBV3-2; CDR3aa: CASSQDNRGGHGYTF; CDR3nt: TGTGCCAGCAGCCAAGATAATCGGGGAGGGCATGGCTACACCTTC
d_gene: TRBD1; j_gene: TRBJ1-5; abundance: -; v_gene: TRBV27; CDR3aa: CASSPGQGGQPQHF; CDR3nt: TGTGCCAGCAGTCCCGGACAGGGGGGTCAGCCCCAGCATTTT
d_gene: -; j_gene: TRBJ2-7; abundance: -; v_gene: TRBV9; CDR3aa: CASSVAGARVLYF; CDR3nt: TGTGCCAGCAGCGTAGCGGGAGCCCGAGTTCTGTACTTC
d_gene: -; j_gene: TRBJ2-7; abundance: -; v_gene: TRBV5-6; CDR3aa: CASSFGGTSEQYF; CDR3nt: TGTGCCAGCAGCTTCGGAGGGACCAGCGAGCAGTACTTC
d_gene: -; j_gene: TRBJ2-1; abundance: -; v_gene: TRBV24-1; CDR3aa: CATSTDGDNEQFF; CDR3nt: TGTGCCACCAGTACCGACGGGGACAATGAGCAGTTCTTC
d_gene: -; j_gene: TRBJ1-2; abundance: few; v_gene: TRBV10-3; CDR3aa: CAISEPTLGYGYTF; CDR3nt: TGTGCCATCAGTGAACCGACTTTGGGCTATGGCTACACCTTC
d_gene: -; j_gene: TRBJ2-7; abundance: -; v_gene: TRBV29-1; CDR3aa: CSVVPGSNEQYF; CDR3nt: TGCAGCGTTGTTCCGGGGAGCAACGAGCAGTACTTC
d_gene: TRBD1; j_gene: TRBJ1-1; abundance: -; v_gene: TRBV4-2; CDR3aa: CASSLRGTDAAFF; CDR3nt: TGTGCCAGCAGCCTCAGGGGGACAGATGCAGCTTTCTTT
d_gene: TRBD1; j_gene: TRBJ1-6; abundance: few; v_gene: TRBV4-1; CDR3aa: CASSQGTGAPLHF; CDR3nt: TGCGCCAGCAGCCAAGGGACAGGGGCACCCCTCCACTTT
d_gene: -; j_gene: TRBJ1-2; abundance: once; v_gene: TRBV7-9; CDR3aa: CASVASAAGTSGYTF; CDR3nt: TGTGCGAGTGTCGCCTCGGCGGCGGGGACGAGCGGCTACACCTTC
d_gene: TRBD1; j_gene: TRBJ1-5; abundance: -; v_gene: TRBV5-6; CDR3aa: CASSKFDRGSNQPQHF; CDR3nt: TGTGCCAGCAGCAAGTTCGACAGGGGGAGCAATCAGCCCCAGCATTTT
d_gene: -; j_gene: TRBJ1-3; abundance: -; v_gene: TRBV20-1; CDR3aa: CSASTGNTIYF; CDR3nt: TGCAGTGCTTCGACAGGAAACACCATATATTTT
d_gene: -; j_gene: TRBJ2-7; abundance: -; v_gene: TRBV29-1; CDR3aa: CSVVRGSYEQYF; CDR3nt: TGCAGCGTCGTAAGGGGTTCCTACGAGCAGTACTTC
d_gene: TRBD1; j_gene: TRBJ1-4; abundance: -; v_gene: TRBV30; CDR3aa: CAWSSGTGANEKLFF; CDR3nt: TGTGCCTGGAGCTCCGGGACAGGGGCTAATGAAAAACTGTTTTTT
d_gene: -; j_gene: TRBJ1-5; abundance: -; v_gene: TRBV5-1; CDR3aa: CASSFSGNQPQHF; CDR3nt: TGCGCCAGCAGCTTTTCGGGGAATCAGCCCCAGCATTTT
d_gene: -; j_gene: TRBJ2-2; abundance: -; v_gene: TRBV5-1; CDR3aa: CASSSLTGNTGELFF; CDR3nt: TGCGCCAGCAGCTCTTTGACAGGGAACACCGGGGAGCTGTTTTTT
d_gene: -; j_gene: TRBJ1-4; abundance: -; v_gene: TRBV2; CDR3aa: CASSRREVGEKLFF; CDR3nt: TGTGCCAGCAGCCGCCGAGAGGTCGGCGAAAAACTGTTTTTT
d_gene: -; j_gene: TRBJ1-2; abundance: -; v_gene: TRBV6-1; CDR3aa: CASSEADTPNYGYTF; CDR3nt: TGTGCCAGCAGTGAAGCGGACACCCCTAACTATGGCTACACCTTC
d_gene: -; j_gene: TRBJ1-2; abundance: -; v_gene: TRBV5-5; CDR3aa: CASSLEAGGGYTF; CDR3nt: TGTGCCAGCAGCTTGGAGGCCGGAGGTGGCTACACCTTC
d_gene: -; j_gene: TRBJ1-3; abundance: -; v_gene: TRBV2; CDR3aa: CASSEQVSGNTIYF; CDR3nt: TGTGCCAGCAGTGAACAGGTCTCTGGAAACACCATATATTTT